This T cell receptor beta chain emerged from a study of shared clonotypes between healthy human individuals. About the study: Three plates were used per donor for CD4 naive, three for CD4 memory, two for CD8 naive and one for CD8 memory.

Clones were sequenced by immunoSEQ multiplex PCR, and TCRdb holds only the in-frame ones, with some missing. Found here are around 2,000,000 clones, around 96% of them singletons; the top ten hold 0.9% to 1.5%. This CDR3 has 14 residues. V was cut by 6 bases and J by 0 bases, with 8 bases left in between. Germline CDR1 MDHEN, CDR2 SYDVKM. It was CD45RO-negative cells, positively selected for CCR7, that made up naive CD8 cells, with terminally differentiated effector memory CD45RA+ cells excluded. The clonotype comes from a man between 18 and 35 years old in good health. What was sequenced was naive CD8+ T cells sorted from blood. This chain uses TRBV28 with TRBJ2-2; D remains unclear. CDR3: CASSGASNTGELFF. The CDR3 region has the DNA TGTGCCAGCAGCGGTGCATCGAACACCGGGGAGCTGTTTTTT.